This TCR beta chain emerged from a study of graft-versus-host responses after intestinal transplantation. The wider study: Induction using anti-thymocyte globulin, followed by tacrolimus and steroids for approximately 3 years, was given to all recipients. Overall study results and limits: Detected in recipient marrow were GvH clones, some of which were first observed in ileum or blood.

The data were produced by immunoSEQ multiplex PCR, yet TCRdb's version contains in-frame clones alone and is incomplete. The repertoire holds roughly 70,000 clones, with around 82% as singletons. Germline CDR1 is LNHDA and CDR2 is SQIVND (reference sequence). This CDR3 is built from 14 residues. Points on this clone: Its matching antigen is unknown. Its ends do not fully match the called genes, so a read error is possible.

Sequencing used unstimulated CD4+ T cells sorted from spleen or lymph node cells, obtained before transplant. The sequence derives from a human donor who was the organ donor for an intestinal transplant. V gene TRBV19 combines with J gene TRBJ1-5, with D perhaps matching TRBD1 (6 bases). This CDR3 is CAISQGYSNQPQHF. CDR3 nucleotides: TGTGCCATTAGTCAGGGGTATAGCAATCAGCCCCAGCATTTT.